This T cell receptor beta chain was obtained from a study of T cell repertoires in cytomegalovirus infection. Notes on the study in general: The response measured ex vivo was dominated by TCR beta clonotypes (HLA-C-restricted and CMV-specific).

TCRdb fed the reads into MiXCR, producing one record per CDR3 protein. The sample lists fewer than 650,000 distinct CDR3 sequences, 40% occurring once. There are 14 residues in the CDR3. Trimming pared 5 bases from V and 1 base from J, leaving 11 bases between. CDR1 and CDR2 from the germline V gene are SGHVS and FQNEAQ. In the case of this clonotype: The antigen remains undetermined.

The receptor was derived from a human donor in good health (CMV status not recorded). Some clones in this sample may be carry-over from other donors' samples. The material was cultured PBMCs, obtained from culture after CMV antigen stimulation. This sequence joins TRBV7-8 and TRBJ2-5; D possibly matches TRBD1 or TRBD2 (5 bases each). This CDR3 reads CASSRRDPQETQYF. CDR3 coding DNA: TGTGCCAGCAGCCGCCGGGACCCCCAAGAGACCCAGTACTTC.